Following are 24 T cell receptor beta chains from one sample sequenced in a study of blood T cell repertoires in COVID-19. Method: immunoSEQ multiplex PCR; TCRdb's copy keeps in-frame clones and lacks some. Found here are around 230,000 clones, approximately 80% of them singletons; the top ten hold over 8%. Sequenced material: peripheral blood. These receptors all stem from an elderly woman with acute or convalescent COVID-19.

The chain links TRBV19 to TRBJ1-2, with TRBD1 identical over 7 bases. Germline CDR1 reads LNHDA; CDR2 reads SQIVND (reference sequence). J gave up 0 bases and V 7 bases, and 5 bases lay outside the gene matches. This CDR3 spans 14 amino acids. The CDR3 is CASTLGTANYGYTF. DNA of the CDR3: TGTGCCAGTACCCTAGGGACAGCTAACTATGGCTACACCTTC.

The DNA of the CDR3 is TGTGCCAGCAGACCCTGGGCCCAGGGAACCGGGGAGCTGTTTTTT. Its translation: CASRPWAQGTGELFF. The J gene is TRBJ2-2, the V gene TRBV6-5; D perhaps matches TRBD1 (5 bases). From germline, CDR1 is MNHEY and CDR2 SVGAGI. V dropped 6 bases and J dropped 5 bases, with 16 bases sitting between them. This CDR3 is built from 15 residues.

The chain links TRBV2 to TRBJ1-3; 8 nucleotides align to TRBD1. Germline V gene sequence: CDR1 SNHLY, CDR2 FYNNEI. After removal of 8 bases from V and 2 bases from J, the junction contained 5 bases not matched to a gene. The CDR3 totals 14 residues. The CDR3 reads CASGEQGAGNTIYF. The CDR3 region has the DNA TGTGCCAGCGGGGAACAGGGGGCTGGAAACACCATATATTTT. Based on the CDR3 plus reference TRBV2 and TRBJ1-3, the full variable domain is EPEVTQTPSHQVTQMGQEVILRCVPISNHLYFYWYRQILGQKVEFLVSFYNNEISEKSEIFDDQFSVERPDGSNFTLKIRSTKLEDSAMYFCASGEQGAGNTIYFGEGSWLTVV.

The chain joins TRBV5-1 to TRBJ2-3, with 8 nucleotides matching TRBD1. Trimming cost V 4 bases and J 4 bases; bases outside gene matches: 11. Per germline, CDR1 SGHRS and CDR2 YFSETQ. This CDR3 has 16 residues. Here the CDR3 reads CASSTGQGGRADTQYF. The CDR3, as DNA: TGCGCCAGCAGCACCGGACAGGGTGGGAGAGCAGATACGCAGTATTTT.

In DNA form, the CDR3 reads TGCGCCAGCAGCCCCGGGACAGCTAACTATGGCTACACCTTC. As protein: CASSPGTANYGYTF. The chain carries TRBV5-1 and TRBJ1-2, with 7 bases matching TRBD1. Germline trimming cut 4 bases from V and 0 bases from J; bases unmatched to any gene: 3. The CDR3 has 14 residues. Germline V gene sequence: CDR1 SGHRS, CDR2 YFSETQ.

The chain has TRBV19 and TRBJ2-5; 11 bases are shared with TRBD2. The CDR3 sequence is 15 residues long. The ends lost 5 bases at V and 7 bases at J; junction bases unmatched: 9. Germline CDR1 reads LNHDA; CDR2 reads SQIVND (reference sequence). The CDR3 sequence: CASSPGTSGGGTQYF. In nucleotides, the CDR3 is TGTGCCAGTAGTCCCGGGACTAGCGGTGGTGGGACCCAGTACTTC.

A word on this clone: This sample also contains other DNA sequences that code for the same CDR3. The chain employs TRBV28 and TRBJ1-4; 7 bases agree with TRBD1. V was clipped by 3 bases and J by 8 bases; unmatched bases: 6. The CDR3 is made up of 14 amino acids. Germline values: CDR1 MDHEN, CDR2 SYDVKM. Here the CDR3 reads CASSLGTVYEKLFF. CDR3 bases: TGTGCCAGCAGTTTGGGGACAGTTTACGAAAAACTGTTTTTT.

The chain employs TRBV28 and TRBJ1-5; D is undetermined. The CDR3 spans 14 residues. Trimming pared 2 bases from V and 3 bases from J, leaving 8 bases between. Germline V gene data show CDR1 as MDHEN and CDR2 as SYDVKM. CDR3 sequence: CASSLQVLNQPQHF. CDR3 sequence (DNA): TGTGCCAGCAGTTTACAGGTTCTCAATCAGCCCCAGCATTTT.

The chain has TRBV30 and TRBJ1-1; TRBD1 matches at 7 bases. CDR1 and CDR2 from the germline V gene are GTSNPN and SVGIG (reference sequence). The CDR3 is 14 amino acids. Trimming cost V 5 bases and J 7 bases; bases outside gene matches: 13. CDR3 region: CAWGRPGQRIEAFF. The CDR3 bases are TGTGCCTGGGGGCGGCCGGGACAGAGAATTGAAGCTTTCTTT.

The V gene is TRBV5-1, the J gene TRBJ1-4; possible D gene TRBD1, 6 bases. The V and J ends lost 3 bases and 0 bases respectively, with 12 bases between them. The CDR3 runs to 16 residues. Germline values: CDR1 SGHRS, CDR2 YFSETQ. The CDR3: CASSSTGSTTNEKLFF. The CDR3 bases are TGCGCCAGCAGCTCTACAGGGAGTACAACTAATGAAAAACTGTTTTTT.

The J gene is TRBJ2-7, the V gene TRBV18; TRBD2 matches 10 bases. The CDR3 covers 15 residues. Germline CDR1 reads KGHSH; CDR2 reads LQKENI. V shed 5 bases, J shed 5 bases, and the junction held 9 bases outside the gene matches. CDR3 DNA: TGTGCCAGCTCATCTAGCGGGGGCCCTCCTAACGAGCAGTACTTC. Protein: CASSSSGGPPNEQYF.

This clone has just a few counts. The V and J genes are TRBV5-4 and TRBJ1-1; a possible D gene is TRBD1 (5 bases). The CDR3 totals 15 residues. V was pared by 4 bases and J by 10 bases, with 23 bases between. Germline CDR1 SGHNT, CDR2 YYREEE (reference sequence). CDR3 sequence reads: CASSARGRPTGGAFF. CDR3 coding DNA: TGTGCCAGCAGCGCCCGGGGCAGGCCTACGGGAGGAGCTTTCTTT.

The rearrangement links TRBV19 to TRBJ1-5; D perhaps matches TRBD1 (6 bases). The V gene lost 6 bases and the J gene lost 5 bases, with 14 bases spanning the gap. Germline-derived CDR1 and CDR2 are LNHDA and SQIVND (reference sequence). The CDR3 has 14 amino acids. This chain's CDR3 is CASREQGSHQPQHF. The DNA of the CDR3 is TGTGCCAGTAGGGAACAGGGTTCCCATCAGCCCCAGCATTTT.

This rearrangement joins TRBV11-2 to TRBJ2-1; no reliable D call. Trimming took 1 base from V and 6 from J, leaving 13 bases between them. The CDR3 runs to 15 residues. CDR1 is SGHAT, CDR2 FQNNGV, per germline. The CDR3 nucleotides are TGTGCCAGCAGCTTAGCTAATAGCTGGTCCAATGAGCAGTTCTTC. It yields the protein CASSLANSWSNEQFF. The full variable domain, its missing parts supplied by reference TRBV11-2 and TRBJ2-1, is EAGVAQSPRYKIIEKRQSVAFWCNPISGHATLYWYQQILGQGPKLLIQFQNNGVVDDSQLPKDRFSAERLKGVDSTLKIQPAKLEDSAVYLCASSLANSWSNEQFFGPGTRLTVL.

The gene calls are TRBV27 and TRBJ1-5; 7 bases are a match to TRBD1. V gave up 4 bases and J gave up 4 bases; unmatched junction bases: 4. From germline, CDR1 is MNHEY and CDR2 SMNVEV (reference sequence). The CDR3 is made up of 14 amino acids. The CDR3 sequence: CASSSTGRNQPQHF. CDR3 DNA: TGTGCCAGCAGTTCGACAGGGAGGAATCAGCCCCAGCATTTT.

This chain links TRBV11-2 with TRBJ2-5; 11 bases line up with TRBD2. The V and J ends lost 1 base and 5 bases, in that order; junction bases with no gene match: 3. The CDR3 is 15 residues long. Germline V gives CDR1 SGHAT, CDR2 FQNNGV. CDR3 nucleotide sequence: TGTGCCAGCAGCTTAGGGATAGCGGGGGGGGAGACCCAGTACTTC. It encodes CASSLGIAGGETQYF.

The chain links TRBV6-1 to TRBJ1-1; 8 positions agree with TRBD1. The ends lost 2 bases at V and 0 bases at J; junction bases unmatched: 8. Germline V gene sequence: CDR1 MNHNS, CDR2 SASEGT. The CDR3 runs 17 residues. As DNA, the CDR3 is TGTGCCAGCAGTGAATGGGCAGGGGGCAGAGTGAACACTGAAGCTTTCTTT. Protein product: CASSEWAGGRVNTEAFF.

The CDR3: CASSLGAGLGNYGYTF. CDR3 DNA sequence: TGTGCCAGCAGTTTAGGAGCAGGGTTGGGTAACTATGGCTACACCTTC. V gene TRBV27 combines with J gene TRBJ1-2, with D possibly TRBD1 on 5 matching bases. The germline V gene has CDR1 MNHEY and CDR2 SMNVEV (reference sequence). The CDR3 has 16 residues. V lost 2 bases to trimming and J lost 1 base, with 14 bases between them.

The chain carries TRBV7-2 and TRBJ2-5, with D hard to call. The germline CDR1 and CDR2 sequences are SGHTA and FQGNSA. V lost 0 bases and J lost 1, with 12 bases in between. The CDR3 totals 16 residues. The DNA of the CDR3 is TGTGCCAGCAGCTTAGCGCTCGGGTCGTCCCAAGAGACCCAGTACTTC. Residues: CASSLALGSSQETQYF. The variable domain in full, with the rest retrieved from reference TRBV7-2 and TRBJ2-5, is GAGVSQSPSNKVTEKGKDVELRCDPISGHTALYWYRQSLGQGLEFLIYFQGNSAPDKSGLPSDRFSAERTGGSVSTLTIQRTQQEDSAVYLCASSLALGSSQETQYFGPGTRLLVL.

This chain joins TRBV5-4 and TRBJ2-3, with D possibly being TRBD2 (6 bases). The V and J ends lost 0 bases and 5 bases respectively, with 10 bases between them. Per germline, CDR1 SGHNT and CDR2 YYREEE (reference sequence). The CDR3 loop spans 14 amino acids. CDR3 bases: TGTGCCAGCAGCTTGGCCGGGGGTGGAGATACGCAGTATTTT. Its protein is CASSLAGGGDTQYF.

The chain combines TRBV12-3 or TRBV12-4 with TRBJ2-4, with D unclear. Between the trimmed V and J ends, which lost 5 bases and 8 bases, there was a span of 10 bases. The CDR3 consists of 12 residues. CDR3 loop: CASSLQVDIQYF. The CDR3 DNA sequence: TGTGCCAGCAGTCTTCAGGTAGACATTCAGTACTTC.

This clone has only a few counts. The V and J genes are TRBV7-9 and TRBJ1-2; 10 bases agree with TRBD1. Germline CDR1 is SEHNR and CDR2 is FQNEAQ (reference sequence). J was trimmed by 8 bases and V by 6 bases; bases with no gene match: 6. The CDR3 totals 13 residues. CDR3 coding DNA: TGTGCCAGCAGTGACGGGACAGGGGTCGGCTACACCTTC. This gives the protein CASSDGTGVGYTF.

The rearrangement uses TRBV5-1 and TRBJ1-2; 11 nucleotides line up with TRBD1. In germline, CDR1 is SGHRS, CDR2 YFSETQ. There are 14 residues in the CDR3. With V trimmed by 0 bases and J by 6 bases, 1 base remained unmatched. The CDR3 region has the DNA TGCGCCAGCAGCTTGGTGGACAGGGGGCATGGCTACACCTTC. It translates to CASSLVDRGHGYTF.

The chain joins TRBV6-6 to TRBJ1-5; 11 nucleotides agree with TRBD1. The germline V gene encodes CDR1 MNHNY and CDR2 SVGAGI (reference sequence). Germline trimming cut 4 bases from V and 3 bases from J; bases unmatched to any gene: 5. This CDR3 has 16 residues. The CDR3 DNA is TGTGCCAGCAGTTCCCAGGACAGGGGGCCCAATCAGCCCCAGCATTTT. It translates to CASSSQDRGPNQPQHF.